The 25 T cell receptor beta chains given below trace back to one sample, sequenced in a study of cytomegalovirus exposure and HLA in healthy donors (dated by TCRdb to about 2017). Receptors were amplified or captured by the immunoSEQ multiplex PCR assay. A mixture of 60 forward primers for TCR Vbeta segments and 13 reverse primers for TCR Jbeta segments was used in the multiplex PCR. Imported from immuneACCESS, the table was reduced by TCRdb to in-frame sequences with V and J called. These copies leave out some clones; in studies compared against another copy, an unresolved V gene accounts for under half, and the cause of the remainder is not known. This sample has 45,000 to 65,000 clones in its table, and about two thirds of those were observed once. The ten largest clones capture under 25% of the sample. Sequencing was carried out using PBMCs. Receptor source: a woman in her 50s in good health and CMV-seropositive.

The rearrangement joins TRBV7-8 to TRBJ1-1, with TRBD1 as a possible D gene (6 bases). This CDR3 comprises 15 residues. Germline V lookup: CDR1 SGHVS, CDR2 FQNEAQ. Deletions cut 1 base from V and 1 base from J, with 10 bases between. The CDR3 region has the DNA TGTGCCAGCAGCTTAGGGGTACAGGGGAACACTGAAGCTTTCTTT. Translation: CASSLGVQGNTEAFF.

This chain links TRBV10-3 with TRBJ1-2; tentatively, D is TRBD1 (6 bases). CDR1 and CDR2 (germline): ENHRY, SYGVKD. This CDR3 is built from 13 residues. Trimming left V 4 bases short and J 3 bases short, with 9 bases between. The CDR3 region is CAISGQEYYGYTF. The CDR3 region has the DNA TGTGCCATCAGTGGACAGGAGTACTATGGCTACACCTTC.

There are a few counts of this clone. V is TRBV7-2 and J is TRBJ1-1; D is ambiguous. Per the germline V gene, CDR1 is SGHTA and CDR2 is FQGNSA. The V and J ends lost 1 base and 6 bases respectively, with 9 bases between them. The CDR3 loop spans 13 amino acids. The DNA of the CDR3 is TGTGCCAGCAGCTTAGGAGGAAACCCTGAAGCTTTCTTT. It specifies CASSLGGNPEAFF.

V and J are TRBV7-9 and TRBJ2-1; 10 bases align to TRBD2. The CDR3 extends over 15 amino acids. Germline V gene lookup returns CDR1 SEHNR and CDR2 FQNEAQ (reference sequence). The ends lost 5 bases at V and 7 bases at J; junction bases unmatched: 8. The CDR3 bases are TGTGCCAGCAGCCGGAGCGGGAGGGCCGGGAATGAGCAGTTCTTC. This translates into CASSRSGRAGNEQFF.

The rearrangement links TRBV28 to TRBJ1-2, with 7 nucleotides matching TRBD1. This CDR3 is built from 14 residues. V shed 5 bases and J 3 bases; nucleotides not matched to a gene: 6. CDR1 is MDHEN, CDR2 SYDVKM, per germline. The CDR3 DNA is TGTGCCAGCAGTGAGGGTACAGGGGACTATGGCTACACCTTC. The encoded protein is CASSEGTGDYGYTF.

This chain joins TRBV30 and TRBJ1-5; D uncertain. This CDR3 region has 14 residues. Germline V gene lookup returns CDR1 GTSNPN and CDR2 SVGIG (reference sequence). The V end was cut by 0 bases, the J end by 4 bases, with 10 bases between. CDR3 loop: CAWSVFGMNQPQHF. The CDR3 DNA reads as TGTGCCTGGAGTGTATTCGGGATGAATCAGCCCCAGCATTTT. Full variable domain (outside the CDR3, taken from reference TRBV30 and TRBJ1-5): SQTIHQWPATLVQPVGSPLSLECTVEGTSNPNLYWYRQAAGRGLQLLFYSVGIGQISSEVPQNLSASRPQDRQFILSSKKLLLSDSGFYLCAWSVFGMNQPQHFGDGTRLSIL.

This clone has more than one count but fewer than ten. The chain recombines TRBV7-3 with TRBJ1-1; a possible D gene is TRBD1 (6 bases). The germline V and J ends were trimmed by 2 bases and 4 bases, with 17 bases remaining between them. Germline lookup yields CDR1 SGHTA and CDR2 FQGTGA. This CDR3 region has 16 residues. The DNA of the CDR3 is TGTGCCAGCAGCTTAGGGGGGGGCCAGGGCCTCACTGAAGCTTTCTTT. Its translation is CASSLGGGQGLTEAFF.

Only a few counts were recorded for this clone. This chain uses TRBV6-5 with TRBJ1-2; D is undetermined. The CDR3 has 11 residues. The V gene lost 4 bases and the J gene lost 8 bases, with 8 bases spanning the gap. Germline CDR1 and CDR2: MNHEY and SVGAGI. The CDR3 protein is CASSSAGGYTF. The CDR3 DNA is TGTGCCAGCAGTTCGGCGGGCGGCTACACCTTC.

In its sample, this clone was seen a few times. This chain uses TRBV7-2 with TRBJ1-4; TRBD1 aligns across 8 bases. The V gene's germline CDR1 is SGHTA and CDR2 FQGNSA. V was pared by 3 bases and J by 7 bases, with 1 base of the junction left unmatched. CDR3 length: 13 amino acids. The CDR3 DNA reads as TGTGCCAGCAGCTTGACAGGGGTTGAAAAACTGTTTTTT. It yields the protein CASSLTGVEKLFF.

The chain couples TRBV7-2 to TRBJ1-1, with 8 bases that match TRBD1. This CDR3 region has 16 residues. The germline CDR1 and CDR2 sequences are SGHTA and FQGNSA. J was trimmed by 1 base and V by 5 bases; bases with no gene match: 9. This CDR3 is CASSPQGAPRNTEAFF. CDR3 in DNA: TGTGCCAGCAGCCCCCAGGGGGCCCCCCGGAACACTGAAGCTTTCTTT.

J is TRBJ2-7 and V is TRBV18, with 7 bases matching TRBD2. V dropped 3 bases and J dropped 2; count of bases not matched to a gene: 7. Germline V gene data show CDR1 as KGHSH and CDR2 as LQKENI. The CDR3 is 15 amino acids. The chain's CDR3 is CASSPSETSTYEQYF. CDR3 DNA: TGTGCCAGCTCACCCTCGGAGACTAGCACCTACGAGCAGTACTTC.

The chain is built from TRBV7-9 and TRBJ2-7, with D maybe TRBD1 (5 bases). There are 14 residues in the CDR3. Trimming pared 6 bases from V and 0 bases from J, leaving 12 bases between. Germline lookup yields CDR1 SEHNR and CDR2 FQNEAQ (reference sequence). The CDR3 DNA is TGTGCCAGCAGTCTGAAACAGGTCTCCTACGAGCAGTACTTC. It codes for CASSLKQVSYEQYF.

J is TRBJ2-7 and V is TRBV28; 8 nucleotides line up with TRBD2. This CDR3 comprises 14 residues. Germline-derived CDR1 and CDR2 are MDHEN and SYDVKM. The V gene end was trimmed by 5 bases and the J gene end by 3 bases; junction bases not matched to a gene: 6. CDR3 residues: CASSPRTSFYEQYF. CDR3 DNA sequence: TGTGCCAGCAGTCCCCGGACTAGCTTCTACGAGCAGTACTTC. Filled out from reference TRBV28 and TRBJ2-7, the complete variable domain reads DVKVTQSSRYLVKRTGEKVFLECVQDMDHENMFWYRQDPGLGLRLIYFSYDVKMKEKGDIPEGYSVSREKKERFSLILESASTNQTSMYLCASSPRTSFYEQYFGPGTRLTVT.

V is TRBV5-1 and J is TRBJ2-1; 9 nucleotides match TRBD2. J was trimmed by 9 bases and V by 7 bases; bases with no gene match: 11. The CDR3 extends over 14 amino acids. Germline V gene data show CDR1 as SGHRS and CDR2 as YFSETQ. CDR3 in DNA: TGCGCCAGCTCTTCGAGGGCGGGAGGGGGTGAGCAGTTCTTC. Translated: CASSSRAGGGEQFF.

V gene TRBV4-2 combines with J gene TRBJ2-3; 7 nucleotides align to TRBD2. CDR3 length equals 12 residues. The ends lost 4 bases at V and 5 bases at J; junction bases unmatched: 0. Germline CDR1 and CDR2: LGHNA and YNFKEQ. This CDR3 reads CASSPGGDTQYF. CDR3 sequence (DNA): TGTGCCAGCAGCCCGGGGGGAGATACGCAGTATTTT.

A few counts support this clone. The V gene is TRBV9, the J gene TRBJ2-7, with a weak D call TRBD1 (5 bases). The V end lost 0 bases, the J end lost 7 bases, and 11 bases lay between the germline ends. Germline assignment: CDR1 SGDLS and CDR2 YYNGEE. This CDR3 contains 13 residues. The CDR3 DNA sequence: TGTGCCAGCAGCGTAGGGTGGGGCGGTGAGCAGTACTTC. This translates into CASSVGWGGEQYF.

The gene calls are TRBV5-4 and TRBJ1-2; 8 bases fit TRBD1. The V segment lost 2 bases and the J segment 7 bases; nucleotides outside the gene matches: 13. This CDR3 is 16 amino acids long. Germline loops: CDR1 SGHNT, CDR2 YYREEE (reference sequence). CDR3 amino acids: CASSLGAGGQPFGYTF. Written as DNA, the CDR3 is TGTGCCAGCAGCTTAGGCGCAGGGGGCCAACCTTTTGGCTACACCTTC.

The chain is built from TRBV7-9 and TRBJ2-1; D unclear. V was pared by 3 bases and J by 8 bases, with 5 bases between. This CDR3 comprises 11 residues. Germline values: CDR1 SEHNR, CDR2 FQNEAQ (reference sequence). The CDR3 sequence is CASSFFDEQFF. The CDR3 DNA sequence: TGTGCCAGCAGCTTTTTCGATGAGCAGTTCTTC.

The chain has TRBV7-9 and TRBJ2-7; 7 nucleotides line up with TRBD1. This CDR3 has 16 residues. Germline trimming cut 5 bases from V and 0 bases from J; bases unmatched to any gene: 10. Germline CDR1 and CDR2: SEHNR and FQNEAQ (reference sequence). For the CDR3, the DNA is TGTGCCAGCAGCCCTAAAGGGGGCTTAGGCTCCTACGAGCAGTACTTC. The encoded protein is CASSPKGGLGSYEQYF.

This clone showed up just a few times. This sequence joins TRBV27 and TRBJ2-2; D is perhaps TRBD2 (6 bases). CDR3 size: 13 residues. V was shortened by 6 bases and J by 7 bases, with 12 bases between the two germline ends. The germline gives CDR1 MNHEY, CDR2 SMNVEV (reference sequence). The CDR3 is CASRSGGDGELFF. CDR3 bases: TGTGCCAGCAGATCAGGCGGGGACGGGGAGCTGTTTTTT.

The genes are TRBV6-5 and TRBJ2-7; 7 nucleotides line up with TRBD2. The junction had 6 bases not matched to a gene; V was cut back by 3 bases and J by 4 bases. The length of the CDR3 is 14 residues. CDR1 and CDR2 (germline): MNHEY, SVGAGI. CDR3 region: CASSYRGRGYEQYF. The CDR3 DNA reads TGTGCCAGCAGTTATCGCGGGAGAGGGTACGAGCAGTACTTC.

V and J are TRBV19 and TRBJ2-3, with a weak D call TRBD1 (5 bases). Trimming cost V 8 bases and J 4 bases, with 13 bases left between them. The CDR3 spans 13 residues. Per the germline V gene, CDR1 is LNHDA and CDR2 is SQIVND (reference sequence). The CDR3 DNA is TGTGCCAGTTCAAAGGGGTTAGCAGATACGCAGTATTTT. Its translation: CASSKGLADTQYF. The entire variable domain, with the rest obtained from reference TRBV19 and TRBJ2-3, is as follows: DGGITQSPKYLFRKEGQNVTLSCEQNLNHDAMYWYRQDPGQGLRLIYYSQIVNDFQKGDIAEGYSVSREKKESFPLTVTSAQKNPTAFYLCASSKGLADTQYFGPGTRLTVL.

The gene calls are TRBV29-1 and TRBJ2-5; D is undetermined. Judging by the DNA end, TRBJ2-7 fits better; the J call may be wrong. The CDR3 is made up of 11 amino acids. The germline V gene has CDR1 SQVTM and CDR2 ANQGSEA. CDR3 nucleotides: TGCAGCGTAGCCAGAATGGGCGAGCAGTACTTC. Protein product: CSVARMGEQYF.

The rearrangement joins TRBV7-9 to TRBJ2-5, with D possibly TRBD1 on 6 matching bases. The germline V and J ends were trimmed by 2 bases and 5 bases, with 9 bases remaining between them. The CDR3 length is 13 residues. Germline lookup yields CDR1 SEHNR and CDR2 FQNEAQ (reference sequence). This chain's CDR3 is CASSLNRVETQYF. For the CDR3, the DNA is TGTGCCAGCAGCTTAAACAGGGTGGAGACCCAGTACTTC. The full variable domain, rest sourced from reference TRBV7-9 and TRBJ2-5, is DTGVSQNPRHKITKRGQNVTFRCDPISEHNRLYWYRQTLGQGPEFLTYFQNEAQLEKSRLLSDRFSAERPKGSFSTLEIQRTEQGDSAMYLCASSLNRVETQYFGPGTRLLVL.

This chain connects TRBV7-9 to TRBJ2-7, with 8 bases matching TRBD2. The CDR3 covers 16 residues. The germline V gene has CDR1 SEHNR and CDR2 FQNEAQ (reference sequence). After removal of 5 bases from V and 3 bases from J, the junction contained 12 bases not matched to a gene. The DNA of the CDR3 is TGTGCCAGCAGCCCATCACTAGCGGTTGTAGGCTACGAGCAGTACTTC. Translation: CASSPSLAVVGYEQYF.